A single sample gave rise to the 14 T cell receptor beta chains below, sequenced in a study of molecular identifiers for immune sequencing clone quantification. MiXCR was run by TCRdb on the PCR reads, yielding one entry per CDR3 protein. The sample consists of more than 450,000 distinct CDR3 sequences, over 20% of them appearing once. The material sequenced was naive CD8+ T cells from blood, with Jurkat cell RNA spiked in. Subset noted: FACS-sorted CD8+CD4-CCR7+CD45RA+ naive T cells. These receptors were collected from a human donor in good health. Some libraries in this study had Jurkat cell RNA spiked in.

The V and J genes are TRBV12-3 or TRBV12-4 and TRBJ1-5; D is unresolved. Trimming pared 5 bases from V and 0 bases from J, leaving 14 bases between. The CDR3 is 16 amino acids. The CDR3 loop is CASSPQFGDSNQPQHF. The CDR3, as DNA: TGTGCCAGCAGTCCGCAGTTCGGGGATAGCAATCAGCCCCAGCATTTT.

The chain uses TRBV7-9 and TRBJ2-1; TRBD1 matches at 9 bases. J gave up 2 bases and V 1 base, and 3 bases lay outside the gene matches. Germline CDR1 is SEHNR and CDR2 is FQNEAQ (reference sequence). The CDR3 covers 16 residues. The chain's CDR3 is CASSLDRGPAYNEQFF. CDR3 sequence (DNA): TGTGCCAGCAGCTTAGACAGGGGGCCTGCCTACAATGAGCAGTTCTTC.

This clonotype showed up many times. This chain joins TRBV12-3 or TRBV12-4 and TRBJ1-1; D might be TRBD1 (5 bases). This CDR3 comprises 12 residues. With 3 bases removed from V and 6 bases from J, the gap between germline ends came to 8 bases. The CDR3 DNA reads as TGTGCCAGCAGTTTTGGGACTTCTGAAGCTTTCTTT. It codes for CASSFGTSEAFF.

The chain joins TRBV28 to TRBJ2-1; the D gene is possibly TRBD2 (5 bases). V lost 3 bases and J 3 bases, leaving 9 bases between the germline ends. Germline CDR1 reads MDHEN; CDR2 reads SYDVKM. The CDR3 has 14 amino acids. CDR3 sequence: CASSFRGFYNEQFF. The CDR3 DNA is TGTGCCAGCAGTTTTCGGGGTTTCTACAATGAGCAGTTCTTC.

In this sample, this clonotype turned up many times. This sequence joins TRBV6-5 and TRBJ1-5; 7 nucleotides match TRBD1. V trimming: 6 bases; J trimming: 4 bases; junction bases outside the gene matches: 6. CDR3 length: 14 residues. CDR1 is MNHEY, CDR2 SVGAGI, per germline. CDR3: CASSNRGGNQPQHF. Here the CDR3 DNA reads TGTGCCAGCAGCAACAGGGGCGGGAATCAGCCCCAGCATTTT.

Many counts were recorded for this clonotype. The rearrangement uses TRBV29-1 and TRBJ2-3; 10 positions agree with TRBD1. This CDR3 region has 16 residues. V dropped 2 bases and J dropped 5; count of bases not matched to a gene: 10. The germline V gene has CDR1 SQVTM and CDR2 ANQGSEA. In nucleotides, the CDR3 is TGCAGCGTTGAACGTGCGACAGGGGGCGCGGTAGATACGCAGTATTTT. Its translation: CSVERATGGAVDTQYF.

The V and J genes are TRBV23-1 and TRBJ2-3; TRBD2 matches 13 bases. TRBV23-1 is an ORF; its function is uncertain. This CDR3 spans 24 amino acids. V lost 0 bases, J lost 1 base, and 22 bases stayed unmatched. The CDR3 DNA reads TGCGCCAGCAGTCAATCGGTGGACAGGGCCCGACTAGCGGGAGGTCCAGGAGGCACAGATACGCAGTATTTT. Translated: CASSQSVDRARLAGGPGGTDTQYF.

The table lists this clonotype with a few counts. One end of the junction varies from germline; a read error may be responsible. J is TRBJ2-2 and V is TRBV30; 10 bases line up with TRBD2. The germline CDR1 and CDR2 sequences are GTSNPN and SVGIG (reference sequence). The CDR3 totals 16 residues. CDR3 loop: CAWRLLAGPNTGELLF. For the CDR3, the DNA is TGTGCCTGGAGGCTACTAGCGGGACCGAACACCGGGGAGCTGCTTTTT.

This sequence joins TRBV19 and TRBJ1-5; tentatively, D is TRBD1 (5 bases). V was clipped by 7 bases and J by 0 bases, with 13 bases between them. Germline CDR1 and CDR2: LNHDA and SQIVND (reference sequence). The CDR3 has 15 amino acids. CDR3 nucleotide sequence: TGTGCCAGTACTTGGGACGGATATAGCAATCAGCCCCAGCATTTT. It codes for CASTWDGYSNQPQHF.

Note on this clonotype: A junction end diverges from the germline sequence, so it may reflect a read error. The CDR3 coding sequence is TGTGCCAGCAGCGTAGAGGGCAGGGTAAATCGGCCCCAGCATTTT. As protein: CASSVEGRVNRPQHF. The chain carries TRBV9 and TRBJ1-5; a weak D match, TRBD1 (5 bases). The CDR3 length is 15 residues. Germline V gives CDR1 SGDLS, CDR2 YYNGEE.

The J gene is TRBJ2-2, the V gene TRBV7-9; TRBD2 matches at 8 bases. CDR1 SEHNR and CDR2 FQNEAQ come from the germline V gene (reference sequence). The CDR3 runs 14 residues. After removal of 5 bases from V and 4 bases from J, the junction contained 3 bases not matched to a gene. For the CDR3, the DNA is TGTGCCAGCAGCAACCGGGGGGGCACCGGGGAGCTGTTTTTT. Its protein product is CASSNRGGTGELFF.

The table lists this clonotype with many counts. For the CDR3, the DNA is TGTGCCAGCAGCTTAGAGAAGGTTACTAGCGGATTCACAGATACGCAGTATTTT. It specifies CASSLEKVTSGFTDTQYF. This chain joins TRBV5-6 and TRBJ2-3, with 8 bases matching TRBD2. Trimming took 2 bases from V and 2 from J; bases not matched to a gene: 13. The germline V gene encodes CDR1 SGHDT and CDR2 YYEEEE. The CDR3 extends over 18 amino acids.

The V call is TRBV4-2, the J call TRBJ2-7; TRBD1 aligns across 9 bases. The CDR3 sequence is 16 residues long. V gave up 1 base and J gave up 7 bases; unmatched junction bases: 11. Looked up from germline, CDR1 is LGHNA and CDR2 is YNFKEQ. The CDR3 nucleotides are TGTGCCAGCAGCCAAGCTGGGGTACAGGGGGCGCAAGAGCAGTACTTC. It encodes CASSQAGVQGAQEQYF.

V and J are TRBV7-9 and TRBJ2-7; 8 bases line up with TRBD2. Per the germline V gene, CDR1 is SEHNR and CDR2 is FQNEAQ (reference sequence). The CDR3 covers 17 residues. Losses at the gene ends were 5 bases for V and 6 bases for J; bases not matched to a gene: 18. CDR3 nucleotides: TGTGCCAGCAGCGAGAATCATAGCGGGGACTGCTCATCCGAGCAGTACTTC. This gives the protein CASSENHSGDCSSEQYF.